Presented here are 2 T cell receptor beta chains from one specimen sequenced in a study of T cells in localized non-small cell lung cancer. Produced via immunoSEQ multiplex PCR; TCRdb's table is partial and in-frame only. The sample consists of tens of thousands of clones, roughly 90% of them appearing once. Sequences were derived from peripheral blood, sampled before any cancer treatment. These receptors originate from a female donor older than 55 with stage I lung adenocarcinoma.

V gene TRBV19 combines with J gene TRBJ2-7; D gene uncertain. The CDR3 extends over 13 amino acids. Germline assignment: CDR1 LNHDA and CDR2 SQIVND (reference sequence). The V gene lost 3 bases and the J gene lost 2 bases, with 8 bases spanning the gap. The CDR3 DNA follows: TGTGCCAGTAGTATCGGCGAGCCCTACGAGCAGTACTTC. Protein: CASSIGEPYEQYF.

CDR3 bases: TGTGCCCATGGAGGATGGGGCGAGCAGTACTTC. Its translation is CAHGGWGEQYF. This chain joins TRBV2 and TRBJ2-7; the D gene is possibly TRBD2 (5 bases). There are 11 residues in the CDR3. V was clipped by 11 bases and J by 6 bases, with 14 bases between them. CDR1 is SNHLY, CDR2 FYNNEI, per germline.